Each of the 24 T cell receptor beta chains below was sequenced from the same sample in a study of blood T cells in healthy people across ages. Next came a second PCR, run for about 7 to 12 cycles, which used a sample-barcoded 5' primer along with a J-beta primer mix. TCRdb independently ran MiXCR on the 5' RACE reads; one entry per CDR3 protein. The repertoire includes 700,000 to 950,000 distinct CDR3 sequences, roughly 41% of them detected once, and about 20% sits in the top ten. The specimen sequenced was blood. The source is a woman aged 55-69 years in good health.

V gene TRBV5-4 combines with J gene TRBJ2-2, with D unclear. This CDR3 comprises 16 residues. Germline-derived CDR1 and CDR2 are SGHNT and YYREEE (reference sequence). Deletions cut 0 bases from V and 3 bases from J, with 12 bases between. The CDR3 DNA sequence: TGTGCCAGCAGCTTGGACGGGCCGCATGACACCGGGGAGCTGTTTTTT. Protein: CASSLDGPHDTGELFF.

The rearrangement links TRBV15 to TRBJ1-2; 7 bases line up with TRBD1. Germline V CDR1 and CDR2: LNHNV, YYDKDF (reference sequence). V trimming: 0 bases; J trimming: 3 bases; junction bases outside the gene matches: 7. This CDR3 region has 16 residues. The CDR3 protein is CATSRDGKGADYGYTF. The CDR3, as DNA: TGTGCCACCAGCAGAGACGGGAAGGGGGCTGACTATGGCTACACCTTC.

This clonotype came up many times. The chain has TRBV4-1 and TRBJ2-1, with D perhaps TRBD2 (5 bases). The CDR3 consists of 16 residues. V lost 0 bases, J lost 3 bases, and 12 bases lay in between. CDR1 is MGHRA, CDR2 YSYEKL, per germline. Here the CDR3 reads CASSQEGSGFYNEQFF. DNA for the CDR3: TGCGCCAGCAGCCAAGAAGGTTCGGGGTTCTACAATGAGCAGTTCTTC.

In this sample, this clonotype turned up many times. The J gene is TRBJ2-7, the V gene TRBV4-2, with D perhaps TRBD2 (5 bases). CDR1 and CDR2 (germline): LGHNA, YNFKEQ. V lost 0 bases and J 3 bases, leaving 9 bases between the germline ends. The CDR3 runs 14 residues. DNA for the CDR3: TGTGCCAGCAGCCAAGACTCGGGGAACTACGAGCAGTACTTC. It specifies CASSQDSGNYEQYF.

Points on this clonotype: Relative to the germline gene, one junction end is altered; a read error may explain this. This CDR3 is CASNEFGGGKETQYF. CDR3 in DNA: TGTGCCAGCAATGAATTCGGAGGGGGGAAAGAGACCCAGTACTTC. The chain carries TRBV25-1 and TRBJ2-5; D might be TRBD1 or TRBD2, each matching 6 bases. The CDR3 runs to 15 residues. Germline CDR1 and CDR2: MGHDK and SYGVNS.

A few counts support this clonotype. The chain combines TRBV10-3 with TRBJ2-1; the D call may be TRBD1 or TRBD2 (5 bases each). This CDR3 is 11 amino acids long. Per germline, CDR1 ENHRY and CDR2 SYGVKD. Deletions cut 10 bases from V and 10 bases from J, with 14 bases between. For the CDR3, the DNA is TGTGCCACCTCCGTGGGGGTAGAGCAGTTCTTC. It specifies CATSVGVEQFF.

At least ten counts were recorded for this clonotype. This sequence joins TRBV28 and TRBJ2-1, with 9 bases that match TRBD1. Germline V lookup: CDR1 MDHEN, CDR2 SYDVKM. The CDR3 consists of 14 residues. V shed 7 bases and J 9 bases; nucleotides not matched to a gene: 10. The CDR3 loop reads CASTETGGYGEQFF. Written as DNA, the CDR3 is TGTGCCAGCACCGAGACAGGGGGTTACGGTGAGCAGTTCTTC.

This clonotype was detected a few times. The chain joins TRBV18 to TRBJ2-3; 12 bases line up with TRBD2. The CDR3 covers 17 residues. Germline V lookup: CDR1 KGHSH, CDR2 LQKENI. With 2 bases clipped from V and 2 bases from J, the junction kept 5 bases outside the gene matches. The CDR3: CASSPATSGSPTDTQYF. CDR3 in DNA: TGTGCCAGCTCACCAGCGACTAGCGGGAGTCCCACAGATACGCAGTATTTT. Using reference TRBV18 and TRBJ2-3 for the parts outside the CDR3, the full variable domain is NAGVMQNPRHLVRRRGQEARLRCSPMKGHSHVYWYRQLPEEGLKFMVYLQKENIIDESGMPKERFSAEFPKEGPSILRIQQVVRGDSAAYFCASSPATSGSPTDTQYFGPGTRLTVL.

This clonotype was seen a handful of times. V and J are TRBV25-1 and TRBJ2-3; TRBD2 matches 8 bases. CDR1 and CDR2 from the germline V gene are MGHDK and SYGVNS. This CDR3 is 14 amino acids long. J lost 6 bases, V lost 1 base, and 3 bases had no gene match. CDR3 bases: TGTGCCAGCAGTGAATCGACTAGCGTGGATACGCAGTATTTT. Translated: CASSESTSVDTQYF.

The chain combines TRBV7-9 with TRBJ2-7; TRBD1 matches at 9 bases. This CDR3 is built from 14 residues. With V trimmed by 0 bases and J by 3 bases, 0 bases remained unmatched. Germline-derived CDR1 and CDR2 are SEHNR and FQNEAQ (reference sequence). CDR3 sequence (DNA): TGTGCCAGCAGCTTAGCGACAGGGGGCTACGAGCAGTACTTC. Translation: CASSLATGGYEQYF.

This clonotype occurred many times. This chain joins TRBV29-1 and TRBJ2-5; 7 bases fit TRBD1. Losses at the gene ends were 6 bases for V and 4 bases for J; bases not matched to a gene: 8. CDR1 SQVTM and CDR2 ANQGSEA come from the germline V gene. This CDR3 comprises 13 residues. CDR3 nucleotide sequence: TGCAGCGTCGAGAAAGGGGGCATAGAGACCCAGTACTTC. The encoded protein is CSVEKGGIETQYF.

V is TRBV2 and J is TRBJ1-2; D uncertain. Germline V gene sequence: CDR1 SNHLY, CDR2 FYNNEI. The V gene lost 1 base and the J gene lost 6 bases, with 3 bases spanning the gap. The CDR3 is made up of 11 amino acids. CDR3 amino acids: CASSEVNGYTF. DNA of the CDR3: TGTGCCAGCAGTGAAGTGAATGGCTACACCTTC.

This clonotype was seen a few times. This chain joins TRBV20-1 and TRBJ2-7; D ambiguous. This CDR3 contains 15 residues. Between the trimmed V and J ends, which lost 6 bases and 2 bases, there was a span of 20 bases. Germline CDR1 reads DFQATT; CDR2 reads SNEGSKA (reference sequence). The CDR3 DNA follows: TGCAGTGCCAACCCCGGAAGTTCACGAACCTACGAGCAGTACTTC. Amino acid sequence: CSANPGSSRTYEQYF.

In its sample, this clonotype was seen many times. The V and J genes are TRBV7-3 and TRBJ2-7; 12 nucleotides align to TRBD2. The ends lost 1 base at V and 3 bases at J; junction bases unmatched: 7. CDR1 is SGHTA and CDR2 is FQGTGA in the germline V gene. The CDR3 has 17 residues. In nucleotides, the CDR3 is TGTGCCAGCAGCTTAAGGAGACTAGCGGGGGAGCACTACGAGCAGTACTTC. This translates into CASSLRRLAGEHYEQYF. Together with reference TRBV7-3 and TRBJ2-7, the CDR3 gives the full variable domain: GAGVSQTPSNKVTEKGKYVELRCDPISGHTALYWYRQSLGQGPEFLIYFQGTGAADDSGLPNDRFFAVRPEGSVSTLKIQRTERGDSAVYLCASSLRRLAGEHYEQYFGPGTRLTVT.

This clonotype was seen only a few times. The chain uses TRBV27 and TRBJ1-5; D is undetermined. Germline V CDR1 and CDR2: MNHEY, SMNVEV (reference sequence). The CDR3 has 14 amino acids. The ends were cut back, 5 bases at V and 2 bases at J, with 10 bases in the middle. The DNA of the CDR3 is TGTGCCAGCAGTACCCACGGGGGCAATCAGCCCCAGCATTTT. This sequence encodes CASSTHGGNQPQHF.

As concerns this clonotype: Sequence at one end of the junction differs from germline and may be a read error. DNA of the CDR3: TGTGCCAGCAGCTTAGGCGGAAGGCTCTATGGCTACACCTTT. Protein: CASSLGGRLYGYTF. The gene calls are TRBV7-2 and TRBJ1-2, with D hard to call. Germline CDR1 and CDR2: SGHTA and FQGNSA. This CDR3 has 14 amino acids.

In this sample, this clonotype turned up a few times. The chain recombines TRBV28 with TRBJ2-1, with a weak D call TRBD1 (5 bases). The germline V gene encodes CDR1 MDHEN and CDR2 SYDVKM. The CDR3 is made up of 14 amino acids. Trimming took 0 bases from V and 6 from J, leaving 9 bases between them. The CDR3 region is CASSLWARGNEQFF. The CDR3 nucleotides read TGTGCCAGCAGTTTATGGGCTAGGGGCAATGAGCAGTTCTTC.

This clonotype came up once. V gene TRBV3-1 combines with J gene TRBJ2-7; TRBD2 aligns across 8 bases. The last part of the DNA fits TRBJ2-5 better; the J call may be wrong. This CDR3 region has 16 residues. The germline V gene has CDR1 LGHDT and CDR2 YNNKEL (reference sequence). The CDR3 region is CASSQGSGSVRETQYF. The DNA for the CDR3 is TGTGCCAGCAGCCAAGGAAGCGGGAGTGTTCGCGAGACCCAGTACTTC.

The rearrangement uses TRBV7-2 and TRBJ1-2, with 7 bases aligning to TRBD1. The CDR3 extends over 13 amino acids. V trimming: 6 bases; J trimming: 7 bases; junction bases outside the gene matches: 8. Germline V lookup: CDR1 SGHTA, CDR2 FQGNSA. CDR3 loop: CASRFDRVGGYTF. As DNA, the CDR3 is TGTGCCAGCAGATTCGACAGGGTCGGTGGCTACACCTTC.

The rearrangement uses TRBV3-1 and TRBJ2-3; 13 bases line up with TRBD2. The trim removed 0 bases at V and 7 bases at J, leaving 13 bases unmatched. The CDR3 totals 19 residues. Germline CDR1 reads LGHDT; CDR2 reads YNNKEL (reference sequence). CDR3 nucleotides: TGTGCCAGCAGCCAAGAAAGGCCAGAGCCGGGACTAGCGGGGAATACGCAGTATTTT. This translates into CASSQERPEPGLAGNTQYF.

As for this clonotype: This could be a read error, since a much larger clone is one nucleotide away. The chain recombines TRBV29-1 with TRBJ1-5; no firm D call. Trimming stripped 4 bases from V and 3 bases from J, with 7 bases between. The V gene's germline CDR1 is SQVTM and CDR2 ANQGSEA. The CDR3 has 12 amino acids. The CDR3 protein is CSVGEFNQPQHF. The CDR3 DNA is TGCAGCGTTGGGGAATTCAATCAGCCCCAGCATTTT.

The rearrangement joins TRBV10-1 to TRBJ2-7; D unclear. V was clipped by 7 bases and J by 4 bases, with 20 bases between them. CDR1 is WNHNN, CDR2 SYGVQD, per germline (reference sequence). This CDR3 region has 15 residues. CDR3 protein: CASTKNSNSFYEQYF. The CDR3 region has the DNA TGCGCCAGCACCAAAAACAGCAATTCCTTTTACGAGCAGTACTTC.

This clonotype was seen only a few times. The rearrangement links TRBV11-2 to TRBJ2-1; 10 bases fit TRBD2. The trim removed 1 base at V and 8 bases at J, leaving 5 bases unmatched. The CDR3 covers 15 residues. Germline CDR1 and CDR2: SGHAT and FQNNGV. In nucleotides, the CDR3 is TGTGCCAGCAGCTTAGGAGCGGGGGGGCCATATGAGCAGTTCTTC. Protein product: CASSLGAGGPYEQFF.

This clonotype was counted ten times or more. J is TRBJ2-3 and V is TRBV4-3; a possible D gene is TRBD2 (6 bases). CDR3 length: 17 residues. Germline CDR1 is LGHNA and CDR2 is YSLEER. Trimming removed 0 bases from V and 0 bases from J, with 13 bases in between. For the CDR3, the DNA is TGCGCCAGCAGCCAAGATGCGGCTAGCGATAGCACAGATACGCAGTATTTT. Residues: CASSQDAASDSTDTQYF.